Below, one T cell receptor (beta chain) is given with its context. The antigen remains undetermined. The sample comes from a study of T cell responses to AZD1222 COVID-19 vaccine. About the study: Second doses at about 4 or about 12 weeks were pooled. Whole-study findings and limits: There were mostly white British donors and more females than males, and clonal diversity was possibly underestimated. Nearly half of the spike-specific TCRs reportedly recognize variant regions that carry no mutations.

The CDR3 totals 14 residues. The ends were cut back, 3 bases at V and 0 bases at J, with 5 bases in the middle. Germline values: CDR1 SEHNR, CDR2 FQNEAQ (reference sequence). Generated by immunoSEQ multiplex PCR, the TCRdb table keeps only in-frame clones and is missing some. The sample lists about 140,000 clones, 85% to 90% occurring once. This receptor was identified in an adult in good health. Sequenced material: peripheral blood, taken on day 0 of AZD1222 vaccination. The chain employs TRBV7-9 and TRBJ1-4; D gene ambiguous. The CDR3 DNA sequence: TGTGCCAGCAGCTTTGGAGCAACTAATGAAAAACTGTTTTTT. Translated: CASSFGATNEKLFF.